The 29 T cell receptor beta chains below come from one sample, sequenced in a study of blood T cells in healthy people across ages. The authors ran a second PCR of 7 to 11 cycles using a sample-barcoded 5' primer and a J-beta primer mix. TCRdb recomputed calls from the 5' RACE reads with MiXCR, one row per CDR3 protein. This sample has some 700,000 distinct CDR3 sequences, with 20% to 25% found just once. Sequencing used blood. The receptors stem from a man in his 70s in good health.

The chain links TRBV20-1 to TRBJ2-5; D might be TRBD1 or TRBD2, each matching 5 bases. Trimming shortened V by 1 base and J by 1 base, and 13 bases separated the two germline ends. The CDR3 is made up of 15 amino acids. Germline assignment: CDR1 DFQATT and CDR2 SNEGSKA (reference sequence). The CDR3: CSARGLGDLQETQYF. The DNA for the CDR3 is TGCAGTGCTAGAGGGTTAGGGGACCTCCAAGAGACCCAGTACTTC.

This clonotype was detected many times. The chain recombines TRBV5-1 with TRBJ2-4; 10 bases match TRBD1. Trimming at V came to 0 bases and at J to 7 bases, leaving 7 bases not matched to a gene. The germline CDR1 and CDR2 sequences are SGHRS and YFSETQ. The CDR3 covers 16 residues. CDR3 in amino acids: CASSLASSDRGNIQYF. CDR3 in DNA: TGCGCCAGCAGCTTGGCTTCGTCGGACAGGGGGAACATTCAGTACTTC.

The chain links TRBV28 to TRBJ2-4; D uncertain. The CDR3 totals 17 residues. The V end lost 4 bases, the J end lost 0 bases, and 16 bases lay between the germline ends. Germline CDR1 reads MDHEN; CDR2 reads SYDVKM. CDR3 sequence: CASSYTPDSLAKNIQYF. In nucleotides, the CDR3 is TGTGCCAGCAGTTACACCCCCGATTCGCTAGCCAAAAACATTCAGTACTTC. The whole variable domain, filled in from reference TRBV28 and TRBJ2-4, reads DVKVTQSSRYLVKRTGEKVFLECVQDMDHENMFWYRQDPGLGLRLIYFSYDVKMKEKGDIPEGYSVSREKKERFSLILESASTNQTSMYLCASSYTPDSLAKNIQYFGAGTRLSVL.

Turning to this clonotype: One end of the junction fails to match germline, which may point to a read error. J is TRBJ1-1 and V is TRBV11-2, with D possibly TRBD1 on 5 matching bases. CDR3 length equals 16 residues. CDR1 is SGHAT and CDR2 is FQNNGV in the germline V gene. The CDR3 DNA reads as TGTGCCAGCAACCTGAGGGGAGATATGATAAACACTGAGGCTTTCTTT. Its protein is CASNLRGDMINTEAFF.

This clonotype was observed a handful of times. The chain joins TRBV7-9 to TRBJ2-1, with TRBD2 identical over 11 bases. Looked up from germline, CDR1 is SEHNR and CDR2 is FQNEAQ (reference sequence). V was clipped by 5 bases and J by 8 bases; unmatched bases: 8. The CDR3 is made up of 15 amino acids. The CDR3 DNA reads TGTGCCAGCAGCCCCCGACTAGCGGGGATCGATGAGCAGTTCTTC. It is translated as CASSPRLAGIDEQFF.

This clonotype was observed a few times. The chain recombines TRBV2 with TRBJ2-6; tentatively, D is TRBD2 (6 bases). The CDR3 contains 16 residues. Germline values: CDR1 SNHLY, CDR2 FYNNEI. V was clipped by 1 base and J by 0 bases, with 7 bases between them. The CDR3 is CASSEVGGSGANVLTF. The CDR3 DNA follows: TGTGCCAGCAGTGAAGTGGGAGGCTCTGGGGCCAACGTCCTGACTTTC.

This clonotype showed up just a few times. The gene calls are TRBV18 and TRBJ1-4; D remains ambiguous. This CDR3 contains 14 residues. Per germline, CDR1 KGHSH and CDR2 LQKENI. V lost 2 bases and J lost 8, with 12 bases in between. The CDR3: CASSPAGVDEKLFF. CDR3 nucleotide sequence: TGTGCCAGCTCACCAGCCGGGGTAGACGAAAAACTGTTTTTT.

The chain couples TRBV14 to TRBJ2-7, with 8 nucleotides matching TRBD2. The CDR3 spans 15 residues. The germline CDR1 and CDR2 sequences are SGHDN and FVKESK. The junction had 7 bases not matched to a gene; V was cut back by 3 bases and J by 3 bases. CDR3 DNA: TGTGCCAGCAGCCAGGGTGGGACTAGTTACTACGAGCAGTACTTC. This encodes CASSQGGTSYYEQYF. The whole variable domain, filled in from reference TRBV14 and TRBJ2-7, reads EAGVTQFPSHSVIEKGQTVTLRCDPISGHDNLYWYRRVMGKEIKFLLHFVKESKQDESGMPNNRFLAERTGGTYSTLKVQPAELEDSGVYFCASSQGGTSYYEQYFGPGTRLTVT.

This clonotype was picked up a small number of times. The chain links TRBV12-3 or TRBV12-4 to TRBJ2-1; D uncertain. The germline V and J ends were trimmed by 1 base and 6 bases, with 10 bases remaining between them. The CDR3 is made up of 14 amino acids. DNA for the CDR3: TGTGCCAGCAGTTTAGGGGGTTATCGCAATGAGCAGTTCTTC. Translated: CASSLGGYRNEQFF.

This clonotype was seen a few times. The chain combines TRBV5-1 with TRBJ2-3, with D perhaps TRBD1 (6 bases). Germline-derived CDR1 and CDR2 are SGHRS and YFSETQ. This CDR3 has 14 residues. Trimming left V 2 bases short and J 2 bases short, with 9 bases between. CDR3: CASSFWGLTDTQYF. CDR3 nucleotide sequence: TGCGCCAGCAGCTTTTGGGGGCTCACAGATACGCAGTATTTT.

The chain is built from TRBV28 and TRBJ2-4, with D tentatively TRBD2 (5 bases). Germline-derived CDR1 and CDR2 are MDHEN and SYDVKM. With 3 bases removed from V and 6 bases from J, the gap between germline ends came to 12 bases. This CDR3 is built from 14 residues. CDR3 protein: CASSFGGRGNIQYF. CDR3 DNA: TGTGCCAGCAGTTTTGGAGGCCGGGGAAACATTCAGTACTTC. The full variable domain, with the rest looked up from reference TRBV28 and TRBJ2-4, is DVKVTQSSRYLVKRTGEKVFLECVQDMDHENMFWYRQDPGLGLRLIYFSYDVKMKEKGDIPEGYSVSREKKERFSLILESASTNQTSMYLCASSFGGRGNIQYFGAGTRLSVL.

This clonotype turned up a few times. V is TRBV12-5 and J is TRBJ1-2; TRBD1 might be the D (5 bases). The CDR3 is 14 residues long. The ends were cut back, 4 bases at V and 8 bases at J, with 17 bases in the middle. CDR1 is LGHNT, CDR2 FRNRAP, per germline. The CDR3 here is CASGSHTGLGGYTF. In nucleotides, the CDR3 is TGTGCTAGTGGTTCACATACGGGGCTTGGGGGCTACACCTTC.

The chain uses TRBV29-1 and TRBJ1-4; D is unclear. Trimming left V 0 bases short and J 8 bases short, with 19 bases between. CDR1 SQVTM and CDR2 ANQGSEA come from the germline V gene. The CDR3 spans 16 residues. The CDR3 sequence is CSVEDLQKAVGEKLFF. The CDR3 nucleotides are TGCAGCGTTGAAGATCTTCAAAAGGCGGTTGGGGAAAAACTGTTTTTT.

The rearrangement links TRBV7-9 to TRBJ1-2; D call uncertain. The length of the CDR3 is 14 residues. CDR1 is SEHNR and CDR2 is FQNEAQ in the germline V gene (reference sequence). The germline V and J ends were trimmed by 2 bases and 7 bases, with 14 bases remaining between them. This chain's CDR3 is CASSLREGQRGYTF. The CDR3 region has the DNA TGTGCCAGCAGCTTAAGGGAGGGCCAGCGTGGCTACACCTTC.

The chain joins TRBV24-1 to TRBJ1-2; no clear D. CDR3 length: 14 amino acids. Germline-derived CDR1 and CDR2 are KGHDR and SFDVKD. The V end lost 5 bases, the J end lost 1 base, and 10 bases lay between the germline ends. CDR3 sequence: CATSGRTDNYGYTF. In nucleotides, the CDR3 is TGTGCCACCAGTGGACGAACGGATAACTATGGCTACACCTTC.

This clonotype was detected once. The chain carries TRBV2 and TRBJ2-3; possible D gene TRBD2, 5 bases. The CDR3 consists of 15 residues. Germline lookup yields CDR1 SNHLY and CDR2 FYNNEI. Between the trimmed V and J ends, which lost 4 bases and 4 bases, there was a span of 15 bases. The CDR3 sequence: CASSVGSALADTQYF. CDR3 DNA: TGTGCCAGCAGTGTAGGTAGCGCCCTAGCAGATACGCAGTATTTT.

In this sample, this clonotype turned up a few times. The rearrangement joins TRBV5-1 to TRBJ1-1; 7 positions match TRBD1. V dropped 4 bases and J dropped 5; count of bases not matched to a gene: 5. Germline lookup yields CDR1 SGHRS and CDR2 YFSETQ. The CDR3 length is 13 residues. The CDR3 DNA reads TGCGCCAGCAGCCAAGGACAGGCTACTGAAGCTTTCTTT. Amino acids: CASSQGQATEAFF.

The genes are TRBV29-1 and TRBJ2-5, with 7 bases that match TRBD2. This CDR3 contains 13 residues. Trimming removed 6 bases from V and 2 bases from J; junction bases left unmatched: 6. Germline-derived CDR1 and CDR2 are SQVTM and ANQGSEA. CDR3 sequence (DNA): TGCAGCGTGGGGGAGGGTTTGCAAGAGACCCAGTACTTC. Its translation: CSVGEGLQETQYF.

This clonotype was seen more than once but under ten times. CDR3 in DNA: TGTGCCAGCAGCCAAGACGGAAATACAGATACGCAGTATTTT. The encoded protein is CASSQDGNTDTQYF. The chain joins TRBV14 to TRBJ2-3; D not certain. The V gene lost 0 bases and the J gene lost 3 bases, with 7 bases spanning the gap. CDR3 length: 14 residues. From germline, CDR1 is SGHDN and CDR2 FVKESK.

This clonotype was observed a few times. The rearrangement joins TRBV7-2 to TRBJ1-5; TRBD1 matches at 8 bases. V shed 7 bases, J shed 6 bases, and the junction held 2 bases outside the gene matches. The CDR3 has 12 amino acids. Germline assignment: CDR1 SGHTA and CDR2 FQGNSA. The CDR3 protein is CASTTGVQPQHF. The CDR3 DNA sequence: TGTGCCAGCACGACAGGGGTTCAGCCCCAGCATTTT.

Concerning this clonotype: At one boundary the junction diverges from the germline segment, which might be a read error. The V gene is TRBV7-9, the J gene TRBJ2-3, with a possible D match to TRBD1 (5 bases). CDR3 length: 14 amino acids. CDR1 SEHNR and CDR2 FQNEAQ come from the germline V gene (reference sequence). CDR3 loop: CAGSSWLAGDTQYF. The CDR3 nucleotides read TGTGCCGGCAGCTCTTGGCTGGCAGGGGATACGCAGTATTTT.

The V and J genes are TRBV3-1 and TRBJ2-2, with TRBD2 as a possible D gene (5 bases). V was cut by 2 bases and J by 2 bases, with 9 bases left in between. There are 15 residues in the CDR3. Germline V gene lookup returns CDR1 LGHDT and CDR2 YNNKEL (reference sequence). CDR3 sequence: CASSQNLANTGELFF. The CDR3 coding sequence is TGTGCCAGCAGCCAAAACCTAGCCAACACCGGGGAGCTGTTTTTT.

Only a few counts were recorded for this clonotype. The chain employs TRBV7-9 and TRBJ2-1, with TRBD2 matching 8 bases. V gave up 4 bases and J gave up 1 base; unmatched junction bases: 6. This CDR3 has 16 amino acids. In germline, CDR1 is SEHNR, CDR2 FQNEAQ (reference sequence). CDR3 loop: CASSSGGEWSYNEQFF. CDR3 coding DNA: TGTGCCAGCAGCTCCGGGGGGGAGTGGTCCTACAATGAGCAGTTCTTC.

This clonotype was seen a few times. The chain uses TRBV4-3 and TRBJ2-1, with 11 bases that match TRBD2. Germline V gene sequence: CDR1 LGHNA, CDR2 YSLEER. Germline trimming cut 0 bases from V and 3 bases from J; bases unmatched to any gene: 13. The CDR3 covers 20 residues. CDR3 loop: CASSQEGYRTSGSHYNEQFF. As DNA, the CDR3 is TGCGCCAGCAGCCAAGAGGGGTATCGCACTAGCGGGAGTCACTACAATGAGCAGTTCTTC.

In its sample, this clonotype was seen a few times. The rearrangement links TRBV27 to TRBJ2-7, with 7 bases fitting TRBD1. The CDR3 contains 15 residues. The V gene's germline CDR1 is MNHEY and CDR2 SMNVEV (reference sequence). Trimming cost V 6 bases and J 0 bases; bases outside gene matches: 8. CDR3 residues: CASSLKQGSSYEQYV. CDR3 DNA sequence: TGTGCCAGCAGCCTTAAACAGGGGAGCTCCTACGAGCAGTACGTC.

The chain links TRBV14 to TRBJ2-5, with 8 nucleotides matching TRBD2. The CDR3 consists of 18 residues. Germline V CDR1 and CDR2: SGHDN, FVKESK. Trimming took 3 bases from V and 4 from J; bases not matched to a gene: 16. The CDR3 loop reads CASSQWWKAGASGETQYF. The CDR3 coding sequence is TGTGCCAGCAGCCAGTGGTGGAAAGCGGGAGCTTCTGGAGAGACCCAGTACTTC.

The CDR3 region is CASSPVEQFF. As DNA, the CDR3 is TGTGCCAGCAGCCCCGTGGAGCAGTTCTTC. The chain is built from TRBV12-3 or TRBV12-4 and TRBJ2-1; D uncertain. The V end lost 6 bases, the J end lost 10 bases, and 7 bases lay between the germline ends. This CDR3 comprises 10 residues.

This clonotype was seen more than once but under ten times. The rearrangement joins TRBV10-3 to TRBJ1-1; 10 bases agree with TRBD1. Trimming at V came to 11 bases and at J to 5 bases, leaving 11 bases not matched to a gene. Germline assignment: CDR1 ENHRY and CDR2 SYGVKD. The CDR3 length is 14 residues. CDR3 sequence reads: CALRPGTGDTEAFF. Here the CDR3 DNA reads TGTGCCCTAAGACCCGGGACAGGGGATACTGAAGCTTTCTTT.

V and J are TRBV6-1 and TRBJ1-4; the D gene is possibly TRBD1 (6 bases). V lost 5 bases and J 0 bases, leaving 16 bases between the germline ends. There are 17 residues in the CDR3. Per the germline V gene, CDR1 is MNHNS and CDR2 is SASEGT. The CDR3 sequence: CASSPRGGGATNEKLFF. CDR3 in DNA: TGTGCCAGCAGTCCCCGTGGAGGGGGAGCAACTAATGAAAAACTGTTTTTT.